This TCR beta chain was sequenced in a study of T-cell memory formation after mild COVID-19 (dated by TCRdb to the early 2020s). In the study overall: TCR sequence clusters from the two donors were found to be largely donor specific. The cohort comprised two young, previously healthy adult volunteers, one female and one male. Longitudinal TCRalpha and TCRbeta repertoire sequencing tracked T-cell clones expanding and contracting after mild COVID-19 in a couple of donors. What the research found in general, with its limitations: The study covered only a couple of mild cases, and larger cohorts including severe cases with pre-infection samples were considered necessary. The detection of some responding clones in pre-infection memory suggests that pre-existing cross-reactive memory T cells joined the SARS-CoV-2 response. From day 15 to 85, contracting clones showed balanced CD4/CD8 phenotypes, whereas a second wave of clones that expanded from day 15 to 37 leaned towards CD4+. SARS-CoV-2 specificity of the second-wave clones peaking on day 37 was not confirmed. Contracting CD4+ clones were found mainly in CM and EM memory subsets, while CD8+ clones were enriched in EMRA.

Deletion took 1 base off V and 0 bases off J, with a span of 9 bases between the germline ends. From its cysteine to its phenylalanine, the CDR3 spans 15 amino acids. Solely the CDR3 DNA is kept, with 45 bases framed from the first base. CDR1 is given as SEHNR and CDR2 as FQNEAQ, both from the germline V gene (reference sequence). Ficoll-Paque density gradient centrifugation was used to isolate PBMCs. On this clonotype itself: Its binding antigen is unknown. No base quality information exists; no much larger clone differs at one position.

These reads were obtained on an Illumina NovaSeq 6000. TCRalpha and TCRbeta cDNA libraries were built by 5'RACE with constant-segment primers, adding sample barcodes and unique molecular identifiers. Trizol reagent was used to extract RNA from every sample. Amplification of the libraries took two PCR steps, and the second step added a second sample barcode plus Illumina TruSeq adapters. Libraries were sequenced on an Illumina NovaSeq with 2 x 150 bp paired-end reads. Turning to the authors' computational methods: Reads were demultiplexed and collapsed into UMI-guided consensus sequences with migec v1.2.7. With mixcr v2.1.11, UMI consensuses were aligned to TRA and TRB V and J templates and assembled into clonotypes. A clonotype was counted as expanded or contracted only if both edgeR and NoisET called the change significant, with noise models trained on biological replicates. For edgeR calls, a false discovery rate-adjusted p below 0.01 and a log2 fold-change threshold of 1 were applied. PCA with hierarchical clustering of max-normalized trajectories of the 1000 most abundant clonotypes was used as exploratory dynamics analysis. Separately sequenced CD4+ and CD8+ repertoires were used to assign a CD4 or CD8 phenotype to each responding clone. Using fastp trimming at Q25 and MiXCR clonotype assembly, TCRdb reanalyzed the public sequencing data and kept in-frame beta chains. Rows are combined by CDR3 protein, so each entry shows the most common genes and DNA. The V and J calls shown here were made by TCRdb, not taken from the authors' results. The sample records about 440,000 distinct CDR3 sequences, around 20% of which are singletons. The ten largest clones take up 7.5% to 10% of the sample.

The TCR comes from an adult woman who had mild COVID-19 (a few samples of this study predate the infection). The sample titles of this study are shuffled in the database, so cell type and time point are left out; the donor was told from shared clones. The sequenced sample consisted of PBMCs or a T cell subset sorted from them (not recorded which). The chain employs TRBV7-9 and TRBJ1-1, with the D gene uncertain. The CDR3 region: CASSLVSYLNTEAFF. The nucleotide sequence reads as follows: TGTGCCAGCAGCTTAGTTTCCTATCTGAACACTGAAGCTTTCTTT.